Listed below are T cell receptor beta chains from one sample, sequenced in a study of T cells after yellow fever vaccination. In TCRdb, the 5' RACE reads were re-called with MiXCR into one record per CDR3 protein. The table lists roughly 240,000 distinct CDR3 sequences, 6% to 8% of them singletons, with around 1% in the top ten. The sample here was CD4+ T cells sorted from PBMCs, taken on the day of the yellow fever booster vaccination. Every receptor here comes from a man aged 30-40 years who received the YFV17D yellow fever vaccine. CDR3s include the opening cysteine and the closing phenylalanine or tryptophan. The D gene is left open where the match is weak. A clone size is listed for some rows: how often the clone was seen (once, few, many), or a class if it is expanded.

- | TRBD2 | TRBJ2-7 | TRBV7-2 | TGTGCCAGCAGCTCTAATGGCGGGAGCGGAAGGCCCTACGAGCAGTACTTC | CASSSNGGSGRPYEQYF
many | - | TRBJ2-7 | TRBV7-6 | TGTGCCAGCAGCCTAAGGGCCCGGACCTCCTCCTACGAGCAGTACTTC | CASSLRARTSSYEQYF
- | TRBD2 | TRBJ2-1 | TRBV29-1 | TGCAGCGTGTCGGGACTAGCGTACTACAATGAGCAGTTCTTC | CSVSGLAYYNEQFF
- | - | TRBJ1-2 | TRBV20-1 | TGCAGTACTAGTGCCCCTACGGGGCATGGCTACACCTTC | CSTSAPTGHGYTF
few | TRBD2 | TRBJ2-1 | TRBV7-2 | TGTGCCAGCAAACTAGCGGGAGGCTCCTACAATGAGCAGTTCTTC | CASKLAGGSYNEQFF
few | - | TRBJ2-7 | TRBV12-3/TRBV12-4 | TGTGCCAGCACCCCAAATAGCTACGAGCAGTACTTC | CASTPNSYEQYF
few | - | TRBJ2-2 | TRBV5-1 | TGCGCCAGCAGCCGTGAGCCATCCGGGGAGCTGTTTTTT | CASSREPSGELFF
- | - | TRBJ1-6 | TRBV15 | TGTGCCACCAGCACCCCGCAGGGGACGGATAATTCACCCCTCCACTTT | CATSTPQGTDNSPLHF
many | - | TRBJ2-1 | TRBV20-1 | TGCAGTGCCCTAGAGGGGCAGGGTGAGCAGTTCTTC | CSALEGQGEQFF
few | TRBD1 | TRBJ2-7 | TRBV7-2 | TGTGCCAGCAGCACCGGGACAGGGGATGGGTACGAGCAGTACTTC | CASSTGTGDGYEQYF
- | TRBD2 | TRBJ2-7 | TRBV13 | TGTGCCAGCAGCTTAGGGGGACCAGCGGGAGCTGTCGAGCAGTACTTC | CASSLGGPAGAVEQYF
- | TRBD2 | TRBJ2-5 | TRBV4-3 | TGCGCCAGCGCCAAAGCCGGGGGGTCGGGGACCCAGTACTTC | CASAKAGGSGTQYF
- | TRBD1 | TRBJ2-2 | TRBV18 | TGTGCCAGCTCATACGGACAGGCGCGCGGGGAGCTGTTTTTT | CASSYGQARGELFF
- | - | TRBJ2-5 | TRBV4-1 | TGCGCCAGCAGCCAAAGGGGATACGTTCGAGAGACCCAGTACTTC | CASSQRGYVRETQYF
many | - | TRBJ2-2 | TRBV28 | TGTGCCAGCACCACGAACACCGGGGAGCTGTTTTTT | CASTTNTGELFF
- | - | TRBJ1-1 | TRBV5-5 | TGTGCCAGCAGCTTTTCGGACAGTGAGAACACTGAAGCTTTCTTT | CASSFSDSENTEAFF
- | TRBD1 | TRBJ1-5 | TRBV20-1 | TGCAGTGCTAGAGAAGGCAGGGGGCGAGTTCAGCCCCAGCATTTT | CSAREGRGRVQPQHF
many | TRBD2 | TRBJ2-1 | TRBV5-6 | TGTGCCAGCAGCTTCCGTGGTAGCGGGAGGGCCCCCTACAATGAGCAGTTCTTC | CASSFRGSGRAPYNEQFF
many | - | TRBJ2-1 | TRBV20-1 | TGCAGTGCTAGAGATCTCGGGGGAGGGGGGAATGAGCAGTTCTTC | CSARDLGGGGNEQFF
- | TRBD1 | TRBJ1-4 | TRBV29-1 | TGCAGCGGCTCCGGGACAGGCTACGAAAAACTGTTTTTT | CSGSGTGYEKLFF
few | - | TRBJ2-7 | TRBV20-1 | TGCAGTGCTAGAGATCCGAGCGGCCCAAGCTCCTACGAGCAGTACTTC | CSARDPSGPSSYEQYF